One sample yielded the 14 T cell receptor beta chains listed below, sequenced in a study of cytomegalovirus exposure and HLA in healthy donors. The data were produced by immunoSEQ multiplex PCR, yet TCRdb's version contains in-frame clones alone and is incomplete. This sample has roughly 98,000 clones, with around nine tenths found just once. The sequenced material came from PBMCs. The receptors were sampled from a woman under 40 in good health and CMV-seronegative.

The CDR3 nucleotides are TGTGCCAGCAGTGCCCTGGACAGGGGAATCGCTGGCTACACCTTC. Amino acids: CASSALDRGIAGYTF. The V gene is TRBV25-1, the J gene TRBJ1-2, with 9 bases aligning to TRBD1. The CDR3 runs to 15 residues. CDR1 is MGHDK and CDR2 is SYGVNS in the germline V gene. The ends lost 4 bases at V and 7 bases at J; junction bases unmatched: 10.

This sequence joins TRBV27 and TRBJ2-1, with 7 bases fitting TRBD1. The germline V gene has CDR1 MNHEY and CDR2 SMNVEV (reference sequence). The CDR3 is 15 amino acids. V gave up 8 bases and J gave up 3 bases; unmatched junction bases: 10. DNA for the CDR3: TGTGCCAGCGGTCCGAGGGGGACAGACTACAATGAGCAGTTCTTC. The encoded protein is CASGPRGTDYNEQFF.

The chain has TRBV5-1 and TRBJ1-6, with a possible D match to TRBD1 (6 bases). The CDR3 length is 16 residues. From germline, CDR1 is SGHRS and CDR2 YFSETQ. The V gene lost 0 bases and the J gene lost 7 bases, with 14 bases spanning the gap. As DNA, the CDR3 is TGCGCCAGCAGCTTGGAGTCAGGGGTTGCGAATTCACCCCTCCACTTT. It yields the protein CASSLESGVANSPLHF.

The sample holds one count of this clone. This rearrangement joins TRBV7-2 to TRBJ2-3; TRBD2 matches at 7 bases. Germline assignment: CDR1 SGHTA and CDR2 FQGNSA. J lost 1 base, V lost 3 bases, and 7 bases had no gene match. This CDR3 region has 16 residues. CDR3 DNA: TGTGCCAGCAGCTTTAGATCTGGGGGGGGCACAGATACGCAGTATTTT. It encodes CASSFRSGGGTDTQYF.

The rearrangement uses TRBV6-1 and TRBJ1-6; D unclear. V lost 7 bases and J lost 10, with 14 bases in between. The germline gives CDR1 MNHNS, CDR2 SASEGT. This CDR3 spans 13 amino acids. The CDR3 region is CASIVTVGSPLHF. CDR3 coding DNA: TGTGCCAGCATAGTTACAGTTGGCTCACCCCTCCACTTT.

The V call is TRBV7-2, the J call TRBJ2-6; 11 bases match TRBD2. V shed 0 bases and J 11 bases; nucleotides not matched to a gene: 9. Germline V gives CDR1 SGHTA, CDR2 FQGNSA. This CDR3 comprises 17 residues. This CDR3 is CASSLAALAGAGYVLTF. In DNA, the CDR3 is TGTGCCAGCAGCTTAGCGGCACTAGCGGGAGCCGGGTACGTCCTGACTTTC.

The gene calls are TRBV18 and TRBJ2-7, with D possibly TRBD2 on 5 matching bases. The CDR3 spans 15 residues. CDR1 and CDR2 (germline): KGHSH, LQKENI. V was cut by 1 base and J by 5 bases, with 15 bases left in between. In DNA form, the CDR3 reads TGTGCCAGCTCACCACTTGAGGGAAGGGTCAACGAGCAGTACTTC. It translates to CASSPLEGRVNEQYF.

The rearrangement links TRBV2 to TRBJ2-3; 11 positions agree with TRBD2. CDR3 length equals 15 residues. Germline V gene sequence: CDR1 SNHLY, CDR2 FYNNEI. V lost 8 bases and J lost 3; bases outside the gene matches: 7. CDR3 nucleotide sequence: TGTGCCAGCGCAGAACTAGCGGGAGCGACAGATACGCAGTATTTT. Protein product: CASAELAGATDTQYF.

CDR3 coding DNA: TGTGCCAGCAGCTTTCAGATCGGGGAGGGAGAGACCCAGTACTTC. This codes for CASSFQIGEGETQYF. V and J are TRBV11-2 and TRBJ2-5; TRBD2 aligns across 7 bases. With V trimmed by 3 bases and J by 4 bases, 8 bases remained unmatched. There are 15 residues in the CDR3. Germline CDR1 is SGHAT and CDR2 is FQNNGV.

V is TRBV7-8 and J is TRBJ1-6; possible D gene TRBD1, 5 bases. There are 16 residues in the CDR3. V was shortened by 5 bases and J by 7 bases, with 18 bases between the two germline ends. Germline CDR1 SGHVS, CDR2 FQNEAQ. CDR3 nucleotides: TGTGCCAGCAGCCCTTGGGTTGGGGGGGGGAATTCACCCCTCCACTTT. Translating gives CASSPWVGGGNSPLHF.

A word on this clone: A read error may produce the germline difference seen at one junction end. This chain joins TRBV4-2 and TRBJ2-1; TRBD2 matches at 8 bases. CDR3 length: 10 residues. Germline CDR1 reads LGHNA; CDR2 reads YNFKEQ. The CDR3 nucleotides are TGTGCCAGCAGCCAAGACGGGGGGGTCTTC. It translates to CASSQDGGVF.

This sequence joins TRBV6-7 and TRBJ1-1; TRBD1 is a possible D gene (5 bases). TRBV6-7 is known as an ORF, though its function is uncertain. The CDR3 is 16 amino acids. Trimming stripped 0 bases from V and 2 bases from J, with 13 bases between. CDR3 sequence reads: CASSYSGNRNNTEAFF. CDR3 nucleotides: TGTGCCAGCAGTTACTCTGGGAACAGGAATAACACTGAAGCTTTCTTT.

V is TRBV7-2 and J is TRBJ1-2; 8 bases match TRBD1. CDR1 is SGHTA and CDR2 is FQGNSA in the germline V gene. The CDR3 consists of 13 residues. Losses at the gene ends were 5 bases for V and 4 bases for J; bases not matched to a gene: 3. In DNA, the CDR3 is TGTGCCAGCAGCCCGGGACAGGTCTATGGCTACACCTTC. Its translation is CASSPGQVYGYTF. Complete variable domain (other parts from reference TRBV7-2 and TRBJ1-2): GAGVSQSPSNKVTEKGKDVELRCDPISGHTALYWYRQSLGQGLEFLIYFQGNSAPDKSGLPSDRFSAERTGGSVSTLTIQRTQQEDSAVYLCASSPGQVYGYTFGSGTRLTVV.

The chain carries TRBV21-1 and TRBJ1-5; the table's D call of TRBD1 was not tested on the DNA. TRBV21-1 constitutes a pseudogene. The CDR3 contains 13 residues. In DNA form, the CDR3 reads TGTGCCAGCTTGCCCGACCAGGGCCAGCCCCAGCATTTT. Its protein is CASLPDQGQPQHF.